The T cell receptor (beta chain) described here comes from a study of T cell responses to AZD1222 COVID-19 vaccine. Looking at the study overall: Researchers grouped second doses given at about 4 or about 12 weeks into one pool.

The CDR3 extends over 14 amino acids. Germline V gene sequence: CDR1 SGHNT, CDR2 YYREEE (reference sequence). Trimming left V 4 bases short and J 3 bases short, with 13 bases between. Only in-frame clones appear in the TCRdb table, and some are missing; sequencing was by immunoSEQ multiplex PCR. The sample includes 98,000 or so clones, roughly 88% seen only once; the top ten take more than 8%. The sample was peripheral blood, taken on day 0 of AZD1222 vaccination. The origin of this receptor is an adult in good health. The V call is TRBV5-4, the J call TRBJ1-2; no reliable D call. CDR3 amino acids: CASSTTSLYYGYTF. As DNA, the CDR3 is TGTGCCAGCAGCACGACAAGTCTCTACTATGGCTACACCTTC.